The rows below give T cell receptor beta chains drawn from one sample of a study of early T cells in non-severe SARS-CoV-2 infection. TCRdb ran MiXCR on the 5' RACE reads and lists one entry per CDR3 protein. This sample yields some 61,000 distinct CDR3 sequences, of which around 9% are seen a single time; roughly 20% belongs to the top ten. Sequenced sample: whole blood. The origin of the receptors is an adult who was a healthcare worker with PCR-confirmed SARS-CoV-2 infection or an uninfected control (not recorded which). Each CDR3 is given with its conserved first and last residue. Each record gives: clone size, D gene, J gene, V gene, CDR3 DNA, CDR3 protein. A D gene is named only where the DNA matches it firmly. Clone size is shown for a subset of rows, as once, few, many or a class of expanded clone.

>.|.|TRBJ2-1|TRBV25-1
TGTGCCAGCAGTGAACTGGCAGGGGCCTACAATGAGCAGTTCTTC
CASSELAGAYNEQFF
>many|.|TRBJ2-1|TRBV6-2/TRBV6-3
TGTGCCAGCAGTTTTGTGGGGTACAATGAGCAGTTCTTC
CASSFVGYNEQFF
>.|TRBD2|TRBJ2-4|TRBV4-1
TGCGCCAGCAGCCAAGATGGGGGGGGAGCCAAAAACATTCAGTACTTC
CASSQDGGGAKNIQYF
>.|TRBD1|TRBJ2-7|TRBV19
TGTGCCAGCGGCCGGGACAGGGGCGACGAGCAGTACTTC
CASGRDRGDEQYF
>many|.|TRBJ1-1|TRBV10-1
TGCGCCAGCAGAACTACGCGCCCTAAAGCTTTCTTT
CASRTTRPKAFF
>few|.|TRBJ1-6|TRBV30
TGTGCCTGGACCGGGCCCTATAATTCACCCCTCCACTTT
CAWTGPYNSPLHF
>few|.|TRBJ2-5|TRBV9
TGTGCCAGCAGCGTACGGCCGAAAGAGACCCAGTACTTC
CASSVRPKETQYF
>many|.|TRBJ2-7|TRBV7-2
TGTGCCAGCAGCTGGAACAGGGATTACGAGCAGTACTTC
CASSWNRDYEQYF
>many|.|TRBJ2-5|TRBV5-8
TGTGCCAGCAGCTTGGTGGGCCAAGAGACCCAGTACTTC
CASSLVGQETQYF
>few|.|TRBJ2-7|TRBV3-1
TGTGCCAGCAGCCTTAGTGGGAGCTCCTACGAGCAGTACTTC
CASSLSGSSYEQYF
>few|.|TRBJ1-1|TRBV12-5
TGTGCTAGTGGTTTGGTAGTGTCAATGAACACTGAAGCTTTCTTT
CASGLVVSMNTEAFF
>many|.|TRBJ2-1|TRBV30
TGTGCCTGGAGTGTATGGCGGGGCGTCTACAATGAGCAGTTCTTC
CAWSVWRGVYNEQFF
>many|.|TRBJ2-5|TRBV20-1
TGCAGTGCCCAACGTAGCGAGACCCAGTACTTC
CSAQRSETQYF
>many|.|TRBJ1-3|TRBV3-1
TGTGCCAGCAGCCAAGGGCGACTGATCTCTGGAAACACCATATATTTT
CASSQGRLISGNTIYF
>.|.|TRBJ2-7|TRBV27
TGTGCCAGCAGTTTCACGGGGGCCAGCGAGCAGTACTTC
CASSFTGASEQYF
>.|.|TRBJ1-2|TRBV12-3/TRBV12-4
TGTGCCAGCACCCCCGGCCCCCTAGGCCTTGGCTACACCTTC
CASTPGPLGLGYTF
>many|.|TRBJ2-1|TRBV4-1
TGCGCCAGCAGCCAAGGGTTCGCTGAGCAGTTCTTC
CASSQGFAEQFF
>.|.|TRBJ2-4|TRBV5-1
TGCGCCAGCAGCTTGGGGCCAAGCCGGGAAAACATTCAGTACTTC
CASSLGPSRENIQYF
>.|.|TRBJ2-1|TRBV2
TGTGCCAGCAGTCCTCCGCGCGGCGCCTCTAGCTCCTACAATGAGCAGTTCTTC
CASSPPRGASSSYNEQFF
>.|.|TRBJ2-5|TRBV2
TGTGCCAGCAAGGACGGGGGGCCGGGGAAGACCCAGTACTTC
CASKDGGPGKTQYF
>many|.|TRBJ2-7|TRBV2
TGTGCCAGCAGCCGAAGTTTCGAGCAGTACTTC
CASSRSFEQYF
>many|.|TRBJ2-6|TRBV7-3
TGTGCCAGCAGTCCAGGGGACATAATCTCTGGGGCCAACGTCCTGACTTTC
CASSPGDIISGANVLTF
>.|.|TRBJ2-1|TRBV7-8
TGTGCCAGCAGCCCCAGGCAAGTTAGCGATGAGCAGTTCTTC
CASSPRQVSDEQFF
>few|.|TRBJ1-6|TRBV18
TGTGCCAGCTCACCAGCAGGGATTTGGAATTCACCCCTCCACTTT
CASSPAGIWNSPLHF
>.|.|TRBJ2-3|TRBV21-1
TGTGCCAGCAGCAAAGCCGGGAGCGGGGGGAAAGATACGCAGTATTTT
CASSKAGSGGKDTQYF
>.|.|TRBJ2-1|TRBV15
TGTGCCACCAGCTTTCCGGGCAGGGTTGGTCTCAATGAGCAGTTCTTC
CATSFPGRVGLNEQFF
>many|TRBD1|TRBJ1-4|TRBV5-1
TGCGCCAGCAGAATCGACAGGGAGGGTGAAAAACTGTTTTTT
CASRIDREGEKLFF
>few|TRBD1|TRBJ1-6|TRBV25-1
TGTGCCAGCAGTGACAAGGACAGGGAGAATTCACCCCTCCACTTT
CASSDKDRENSPLHF
>many|.|TRBJ1-5|TRBV2
TGTGCCAGCAGAGGGGGTCTTCAGCCCCAGCATTTT
CASRGGLQPQHF
>.|TRBD2|TRBJ2-3|TRBV4-2
TGTGCCAGCAGCCGTACCAGCGGGGGGGCGACAGATACGCAGTATTTT
CASSRTSGGATDTQYF
>.|.|TRBJ1-1|TRBV2
TGTGCCAGCAGTGACGGGGGCAGGGAAGCTTTCTTT
CASSDGGREAFF
>.|.|TRBJ2-7|TRBV14
TGTGCCAGCAGCCGTCCGGGGGTGGAGAACGAGCAGTACTTC
CASSRPGVENEQYF
>.|TRBD2|TRBJ2-7|TRBV20-1
TGCAGTGCCGGTCTTAGCGGGGATCTCTACGAGCAGTACTTC
CSAGLSGDLYEQYF
>few|TRBD2|TRBJ2-5|TRBV11-2
TGTGCCAGCAGGGGACTAGCGGGGGGGCTTAGAGAGACCCAGTACTTC
CASRGLAGGLRETQYF
>few|.|TRBJ2-4|TRBV2
TGTGCCAGCAGAGCTGCCCCCAAAGCGGGTGGAGCCAAAAACATTCAGTACTTC
CASRAAPKAGGAKNIQYF
>few|TRBD1|TRBJ2-3|TRBV4-1
TGCGCCAGCAGCCGAGGGGGCGGCACAGATACGCAGTATTTT
CASSRGGGTDTQYF
>few|.|TRBJ1-1|TRBV15
TGTGCCACCAGGTTTCAGGCTGAGGGCACTGAAGCTTTCTTT
CATRFQAEGTEAFF
>many|.|TRBJ2-5|TRBV7-9
TGTGCCAGCAGACGTAGTATGGAGACCCAGTACTTC
CASRRSMETQYF
>few|.|TRBJ2-1|TRBV12-3/TRBV12-4
TGTGCCAGCAGTCAAGGGGCCCCCTCCTACAATGAGCAGTTCTTC
CASSQGAPSYNEQFF
>.|.|TRBJ2-3|TRBV7-3
TGTGCCAGCAGCTTCCCAGGGGCAGATACGCAGTATTTT
CASSFPGADTQYF
>.|.|TRBJ2-5|TRBV11-2
TGTGCCAGCGGAGTAAGGGAGACGGCCCAGTACTTC
CASGVRETAQYF
>.|TRBD2|TRBJ2-3|TRBV14
TGTGCCAGCAGCTTCGGGGGGATTGGCACAGATACGCAGTATTTT
CASSFGGIGTDTQYF
>few|.|TRBJ2-7|TRBV5-6
TGTGCCAGCAGCTTTACGGGCGAGGGACCCTACGAGCAGTACTTC
CASSFTGEGPYEQYF
>many|TRBD2|TRBJ2-3|TRBV7-9
TGTGCCAGCAGCCCGGGACTAGCGGGGGGCACAGATACGCAGTATTTT
CASSPGLAGGTDTQYF
>many|.|TRBJ2-2|TRBV7-9
TGTGCCAGCAGCCCCCCCAGCGACCGCCCTTGGACCGGGGAGCTGTTTTTT
CASSPPSDRPWTGELFF
>few|TRBD1|TRBJ1-6|TRBV3-1
TGTGCCAGCAGCCTTGCGGGACAGATTAATTCACCCCTCCACTTT
CASSLAGQINSPLHF
>.|.|TRBJ1-6|TRBV7-2
TGTGCCAGCAGCTCACAGCAGGGAGCGGCTTCACCCCTCCACTTT
CASSSQQGAASPLHF
>many|.|TRBJ2-2|TRBV19
TGTGCCAGTAGTATAGGGGGCGTCAACACCGGGGAGCTGTTTTTT
CASSIGGVNTGELFF
>many|.|TRBJ1-6|TRBV18
TGTGCTACGCGGGGGCCCAGGGGATCACCCCTCCACTTT
CATRGPRGSPLHF
>few|TRBD2|TRBJ2-3|TRBV3-1
TGTGCCAGCAGCCAAAAGGATAGCGGGGACCCAGATACGCAGTATTTT
CASSQKDSGDPDTQYF
>few|.|TRBJ2-1|TRBV10-1
TGCGCCAGCAGTGAAAACAATGAGCAGTTCTTC
CASSENNEQFF
>many|.|TRBJ1-5|TRBV12-3/TRBV12-4
TGTGCCAGCAGTCCAACCGATCAGCCCCAGCATTTT
CASSPTDQPQHF
>few|.|TRBJ2-5|TRBV6-1
TGTGCCAGCCGAGGACAGGAGGGGCGATATGGGACCCAGTACTTC
CASRGQEGRYGTQYF
>.|.|TRBJ2-1|TRBV4-1
TGCGCCAGCAGCCAAGAGCCGTTTGTAGGGGACAATGAGCAGTTCTTC
CASSQEPFVGDNEQFF
>few|.|TRBJ2-2|TRBV4-2
TGTGCCAGCAGCCGGGAGGACAACGCGAACACCGGGGAGCTGTTTTTT
CASSREDNANTGELFF
>many|.|TRBJ2-3|TRBV30
TGTGCCCACGACCTGGGGCACCTGGGCACAGATACGCAGTATTTT
CAHDLGHLGTDTQYF
>many|.|TRBJ2-7|TRBV24-1
TGTGCCACCCGAATAAAGGACAGCTACGAGCAGTACTTC
CATRIKDSYEQYF
>.|.|TRBJ2-5|TRBV12-3/TRBV12-4
TGTGCCAGCAGCTCGGACCGCGAGACCCAGTACTTC
CASSSDRETQYF
>.|.|TRBJ1-2|TRBV29-1
TGCAGCGTTGTCTCCGTACGAGCCGCCCCCTATGGCTACACCTTC
CSVVSVRAAPYGYTF